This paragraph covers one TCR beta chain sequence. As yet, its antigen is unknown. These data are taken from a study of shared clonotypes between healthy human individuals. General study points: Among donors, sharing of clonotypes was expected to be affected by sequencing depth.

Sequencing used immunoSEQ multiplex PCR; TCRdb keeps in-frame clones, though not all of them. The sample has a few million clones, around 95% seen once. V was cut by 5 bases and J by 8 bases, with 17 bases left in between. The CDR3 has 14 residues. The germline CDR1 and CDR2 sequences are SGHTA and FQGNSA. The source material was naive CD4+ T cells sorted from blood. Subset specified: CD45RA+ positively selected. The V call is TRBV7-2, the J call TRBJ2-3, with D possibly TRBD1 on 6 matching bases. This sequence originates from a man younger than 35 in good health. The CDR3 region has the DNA TGTGCCAGCAGCACCGGGACACCTCCCTCTACGCAGTATTTT. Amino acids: CASSTGTPPSTQYF.